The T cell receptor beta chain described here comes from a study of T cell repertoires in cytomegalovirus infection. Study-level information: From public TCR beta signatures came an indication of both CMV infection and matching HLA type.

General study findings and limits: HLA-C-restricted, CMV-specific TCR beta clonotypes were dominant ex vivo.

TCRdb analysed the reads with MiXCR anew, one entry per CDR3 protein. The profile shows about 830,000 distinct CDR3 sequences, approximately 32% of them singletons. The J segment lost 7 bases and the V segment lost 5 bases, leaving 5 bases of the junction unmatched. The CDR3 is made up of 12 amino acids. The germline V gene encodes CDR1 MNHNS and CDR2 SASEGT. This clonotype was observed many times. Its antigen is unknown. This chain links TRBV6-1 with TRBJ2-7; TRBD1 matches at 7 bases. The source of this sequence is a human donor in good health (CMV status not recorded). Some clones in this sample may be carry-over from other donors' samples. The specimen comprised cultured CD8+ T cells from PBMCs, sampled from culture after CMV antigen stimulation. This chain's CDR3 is CASSIGGLEQYV. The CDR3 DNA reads TGTGCCAGCAGTATAGGGGGCCTGGAGCAGTACGTC.